The text below deals with one TCR beta chain. Its antigen is unknown. Positive magnetic bead selection separated CD4+ and CD8+ cells, and flow cytometry confirmed purity. In germline, CDR1 is SGHRS, CDR2 YFSETQ. V was pared by 0 bases and J by 2 bases, with 6 bases of the junction left unmatched. This CDR3 comprises 17 residues. The entry originates in a study of somatic mutations in cytotoxic T cells in rheumatoid arthritis. Study results and limitations: Of 50 to 75 patients, 7 to 9 had a largest CD8+ clone that exceeded 20% of CD8+ cells. Patients with rheumatoid arthritis, but not healthy controls, had CD8+ clonality that increased with age.

TCRdb's table, derived via immunoSEQ multiplex PCR, lists solely in-frame clones and lacks some. Of some 20,000 clones in the sample, 55% to 80% were seen once. Sequencing used CD8+ T cells sorted from blood. The V and J genes are TRBV5-1 and TRBJ2-5; TRBD2 matches 11 bases. The receptor was isolated from an adult with rheumatoid arthritis. The CDR3 reads CASSLGTSGLPQETQYF. The CDR3, as DNA: TGCGCCAGCAGCTTGGGGACTAGCGGGTTACCTCAAGAGACCCAGTACTTC.